Sequencing of this TCR beta chain was carried out in a study of identical twins. Study-wide findings and caveats: Fewer insertions characterized abundant cord blood beta clonotypes, whereas memory repertoires showed none.

V was clipped by 7 bases and J by 3 bases, with 10 bases between them. This CDR3 region has 12 residues. The germline V gene has CDR1 MNHEY and CDR2 SVGEGT. Each CDR3 protein gets one entry after TCRdb re-called the 5' RACE reads with MiXCR. The data show about 300,000 distinct CDR3 sequences, 9% to 15% seen once. This clonotype appeared a few times. Its antigen is as yet unknown. This sample also appeared in a second study, on yellow fever vaccine responses in identical twins.

Sequenced sample: CD8+ T cells sorted from blood. The V gene is TRBV6-2 or TRBV6-3, the J gene TRBJ2-7, with D uncertain. This sequence originates from a woman between 18 and 30 years old in good health. DNA for the CDR3: TGTGCCAGCAAAGCTGAATACTACGAGCAGTACTTC. Translated, it gives CASKAEYYEQYF.